Reported below is one TCR beta chain. Unmatched junction bases numbered 4, after V lost 0 bases and J lost 2 bases. The CDR3 extends over 16 amino acids. The germline gives CDR1 MNHEY, CDR2 SVGEGT. The source of the sample is a study of blood T cell repertoires in COVID-19. Background on the study: Acute and convalescent COVID-19 specimens originated in the United States, Italy and Spain. The analysed material was cDNA or gDNA that came from T cells, B-cell-depleted T cells, or PBMCs.

Authors' processing steps: Using reference gene primer amplification, nucleated cell counts were estimated. The protocol was immunoSEQ multiplex PCR, while the TCRdb copy is restricted to in-frame clones and leaves out a portion. V, J and clone size derive from that table, while D and trimming were established from the DNA sequence. The repertoire holds 150,000 to 170,000 clones, with 65% to 85% as singletons. The specimen sequenced was peripheral blood. The receptor's source is a woman aged 80 or over with acute or convalescent COVID-19. The V and J genes are TRBV6-2 or TRBV6-3 and TRBJ2-7; TRBD1 agrees at 10 bases. The CDR3: CASSYSVGTGAYEQYF. Here the CDR3 DNA reads TGTGCCAGCAGTTACTCGGTCGGGACAGGGGCCTACGAGCAGTACTTC.